Listed below are T cell receptor beta chains from one sample, sequenced in a study of shared clonotypes between healthy human individuals. Libraries were prepared by immunoSEQ multiplex PCR; TCRdb keeps only in-frame clonotypes and omits some of them. Seen here are about 490,000 clones, around 80% observed once, and the top ten hold 9.5% to 15%. The sequenced material came from PBMCs. These receptors originate from a woman aged 40-49 years in good health. Some clones in this sample may be carry-over from other donors' samples. CDR3s include the opening cysteine and the closing phenylalanine or tryptophan. The D gene is left open where the match is weak. Only part of the rows carry a size: once, few, many, or a class if the clone is expanded.

clone_size j_call v_call d_call cdr3_nt cdr3_aa
once TRBJ2-3 TRBV28 TRBD1 TGTGCCAGCAGTTTACAACAGGGGATGGTCACAGATACGCAGTATTTT CASSLQQGMVTDTQYF
once TRBJ2-5 TRBV15 NA TGTGCCACCAAAACCGAGAGGTACCAAGAGACCCAGTACTTC CATKTERYQETQYF
NA TRBJ2-7 TRBV27 NA TGTGCCAGCGGCATCTACGAGCAGTACTTC CASGIYEQYF
NA TRBJ2-1 TRBV6-1 TRBD2 TGTGCCAGCAGTCCCCTGGCGGGAGGGATCAATGAGCAGTTCTTC CASSPLAGGINEQFF
few TRBJ1-1 TRBV4-2 NA TGTGCCAGCAGCCAAGGAGCCACAGGGAGGGAAGCTTTCTTT CASSQGATGREAFF
NA TRBJ2-1 TRBV19 NA TGTGCCAGTAGTATCCCCAACAGGGAGCAGTTCTTC CASSIPNREQFF
NA TRBJ2-4 TRBV4-1 NA TGCGCCAGCAGCCAAGGCAATGTATGGCTGCAAAACATTCAGTACTTC CASSQGNVWLQNIQYF
NA TRBJ2-1 TRBV5-1 NA TGCGCCAGCAGCCCGAGAGGCGGGCCCAATGAGCAGTTCTTC CASSPRGGPNEQFF
NA TRBJ1-1 TRBV7-9 TRBD1 TGTGCCAGCAGCCCGCCCCTCGACAGGGCCGTCTATTATGGCACTGAAGCTTTCTTT CASSPPLDRAVYYGTEAFF
few TRBJ1-1 TRBV29-1 NA TGCAGCGTTGTACCGGCAACGAACACTGAAGCTTTCTTT CSVVPATNTEAFF
NA TRBJ2-3 TRBV11-2 TRBD2 TGTGCCAGCAGCCCAGGGACTAGCGGGAGAACAGATACGCAGTATTTT CASSPGTSGRTDTQYF